This entry concerns a single T cell receptor beta chain. These data are taken from a study of T cell responses to AZD1222 COVID-19 vaccine. Clones were read by immunoSEQ multiplex PCR, and TCRdb kept only the in-frame ones, dropping some. Altogether 120,000 or so clones are present, less than 95% being singletons, with the ten largest covering less than 4.5%. Trimming removed 4 bases at V and 15 bases at J, with 19 bases between. Germline-derived CDR1 and CDR2 are SEHNR and FQNEAQ (reference sequence). CDR3 size: 13 residues. V usage is TRBV7-9 and J usage is TRBJ2-1; D remains unclear. Sequencing used peripheral blood, obtained on day 0 of MenACWY control vaccination. The source of this sequence is an adult in good health. This CDR3 reads CASSSTSNQIPFF. The CDR3, as DNA: TGTGCCAGCAGCTCCACGTCCAATCAAATCCCGTTCTTC.